Listed below are T cell receptor beta chains from one sample, sequenced in a study of cytomegalovirus exposure and HLA in healthy donors. Libraries were prepared by immunoSEQ multiplex PCR; TCRdb keeps only in-frame clonotypes and omits some of them. The data hold roughly 130,000 clones, with about nine tenths observed a single time. Source material: PBMCs. The receptors here all came from a man in his late teens or twenties in good health and CMV-seronegative. The CDR3 runs from the conserved cysteine through the conserved F or W. The order of the fields is J gene, clone size, D gene, V gene, CDR3 length, CDR3 protein, CDR3 DNA. D genes are given only for firm matches. Size is stated for part of the rows, as once, few or many counts, or as a class when the clone is expanded.

TRBJ2-6	.	TRBD1	TRBV9	18	CASSAVTGQGAGANVLTF	TGTGCCAGCAGCGCGGTAACGGGACAGGGTGCTGGGGCCAACGTCCTGACTTTC
TRBJ1-1	.	TRBD1	TRBV4-1	15	CASSQGQGVNTEAFF	TGCGCCAGCAGCCAAGGACAGGGGGTAAACACTGAAGCTTTCTTT
TRBJ1-2	.	TRBD1	TRBV29-1	13	CSVVIRGRYGYTF	TGCAGCGTTGTGATCAGGGGGCGGTACGGCTACACCTTC
TRBJ1-5	.	TRBD1	TRBV5-6	15	CASSRRQGLNQPQHF	TGTGCCAGCAGCCGCCGACAGGGGCTCAATCAGCCCCAGCATTTT
TRBJ2-1	.	TRBD2	TRBV6-1	13	CASSEAPASGQFF	TGTGCCAGCAGTGAAGCGCCGGCTAGCGGGCAGTTCTTC
TRBJ2-5	.	.	TRBV5-1	14	CASSHGTPQETQYF	TGCGCCAGCAGTCACGGGACACCCCAAGAGACCCAATACTTC
TRBJ1-1	.	.	TRBV19	15	CASSMSGVAGTEAFF	TGTGCCAGTAGTATGTCGGGCGTCGCGGGCACTGAAGCTTTCTTT
TRBJ2-4	.	.	TRBV25-1	15	CASSEWRGERDIQYF	TGTGCCAGCAGTGAATGGCGGGGCGAGAGGGACATTCAGTACTTC
TRBJ2-1	few	.	TRBV6-4	13	CASSDSASSEQFF	TGTGCCAGCAGTGACTCGGCCAGTTCTGAGCAGTTCTTC
TRBJ2-7	.	.	TRBV11-2	13	CASSLGGRGEQYF	TGTGCCAGCAGCTTAGGAGGCCGGGGCGAGCAGTACTTC
TRBJ2-2	.	.	TRBV5-1	17	CASSLGIGVTNTGELFF	TGCGCCAGCAGCTTGGGAATCGGAGTAACGAACACCGGGGAGCTGTTTTTT
TRBJ2-3	.	.	TRBV6-6	14	CASSFRESTDTQYF	TGTGCCAGCAGTTTTAGGGAGAGCACAGATACGCAGTATTTT
TRBJ1-6	.	TRBD1	TRBV9	14	CASSLRQGNSPLHF	TGTGCCAGCAGCTTACGACAGGGGAATTCACCCCTCCACTTT
TRBJ1-2	.	.	TRBV27	16	CASSSLLEQGHYGYTF	TGTGCCAGCAGTTCATTGTTGGAGCAGGGTCACTATGGCTACACCTTC
TRBJ2-3	.	.	TRBV28	14	CASSLGRDTDTQYF	TGTGCCAGCAGTTTGGGGCGGGACACAGATACGCAGTATTTT
TRBJ1-1	.	.	TRBV5-1	13	CASSLGGSTEAFF	TGCGCCAGCAGCTTGGGAGGGTCCACTGAAGCTTTCTTT
TRBJ1-2	few	.	TRBV19	14	CASSPRQHNYGYTF	TGTGCCAGTAGTCCGAGACAGCACAACTATGGCTACACCTTC
TRBJ2-7	.	TRBD1	TRBV6-4	13	CASSERDSYEQYF	TGTGCCAGCAGTGAAAGGGACAGCTACGAGCAGTACTTC
TRBJ2-7	.	TRBD1	TRBV23-1	13	CASIGQELYEQYF	TGCGCCAGCATAGGACAGGAGCTCTACGAGCAGTACTTC
TRBJ1-2	.	.	TRBV6-5	15	CASSFLAGTLYGYTF	TGTGCCAGCAGTTTCCTAGCCGGGACACTTTATGGCTACACCTTC
TRBJ1-2	.	.	TRBV19	14	CASSITGGSYGYTF	TGTGCCAGTAGTATCACCGGGGGGAGCTATGGCTACACCTTC
TRBJ2-1	.	.	TRBV7-8	14	CASSFLGTYNEQFF	TGTGCCAGCAGCTTTTTGGGGACTTACAATGAGCAGTTCTTC
TRBJ2-1	.	.	TRBV6-5	14	CASSSPPYYNEQFF	TGTGCCAGCAGTTCCCCACCCTATTACAATGAGCAGTTCTTC
TRBJ2-7	.	.	TRBV15	13	CATSRDGSYEQYF	TGTGCCACCAGCAGAGACGGCTCCTACGAGCAGTACTTC
TRBJ1-5	.	TRBD1	TRBV7-8	16	CASSEQGALGNQPQHF	TGTGCCAGCAGCGAACAGGGGGCGTTGGGCAATCAGCCCCAGCATTTT
TRBJ1-6	few	.	TRBV6-6	13	CASSSGYNSPLHF	TGTGCCAGCAGTTCGGGCTATAATTCACCCCTCCACTTT
TRBJ2-7	.	TRBD2	TRBV27	14	CASSLKTSGYEQYF	TGTGCCAGCAGTTTAAAGACTAGCGGCTACGAGCAGTACTTC
TRBJ1-1	once	.	TRBV5-1	15	CASSFMAASDTEAFF	TGCGCCAGCAGCTTTATGGCTGCTTCCGACACTGAAGCTTTCTTT
TRBJ2-7	.	TRBD2	TRBV27	14	CASRTSGIGSEQYF	TGTGCCAGCAGGACTAGCGGTATAGGGTCCGAGCAGTACTTC
TRBJ2-5	.	TRBD2	TRBV11-3	16	CASSTGLAGTQETQYF	TGTGCCAGCAGCACTGGACTAGCGGGAACACAAGAGACCCAGTACTTC
TRBJ2-5	.	.	TRBV7-9	12	CASSGQKETQYF	TGTGCCAGCAGCGGGCAGAAAGAGACCCAGTACTTC
TRBJ1-2	.	TRBD1	TRBV27	13	CASSPRGRRGYTF	TGTGCCAGCAGCCCCAGGGGGCGGCGGGGCTACACCTTC
TRBJ2-7	.	TRBD2	TRBV6-6	15	CASSYSTGGAYEQYF	TGTGCCAGCAGTTACTCGACGGGAGGGGCCTACGAGCAGTACTTC
TRBJ2-7	once	TRBD1	TRBV7-9	15	CASSSRDRGIYEQYF	TGTGCCAGCAGCTCCCGGGACAGGGGTATCTACGAGCAGTACTTC
TRBJ2-1	.	TRBD2	TRBV7-6	14	CASSALAGGYEQFF	TGTGCCAGCAGCGCTTTAGCGGGGGGGTATGAGCAGTTCTTC
TRBJ2-2	.	TRBD2	TRBV5-6	14	CASSFAGVTGELFF	TGTGCCAGCAGCTTCGCGGGGGTAACCGGGGAGCTGTTTTTT
TRBJ1-2	.	.	TRBV4-3	15	CASSQILGGNYGYTF	TGCGCCAGCAGCCAAATACTGGGGGGGAACTATGGCTACACCTTC
TRBJ2-1	.	TRBD2	TRBV6-5	13	CASKSTSPHEQFF	TGTGCCAGCAAGTCGACTAGCCCGCATGAGCAGTTCTTC
TRBJ1-5	.	TRBD1	TRBV7-8	15	CASSPLTGGDQPQHF	TGTGCCAGCAGCCCGCTAACAGGGGGGGATCAGCCCCAGCATTTT
TRBJ2-7	.	.	TRBV9	15	CASSGGLGGSYEQYF	TGTGCCAGCAGCGGGGGCTTAGGGGGCTCCTACGAGCAGTACTTC
TRBJ2-3	.	TRBD1	TRBV29-1	15	CSVDGAGGTADTQYF	TGCAGCGTTGATGGGGCAGGGGGTACCGCAGATACGCAGTATTTT
TRBJ1-5	.	.	TRBV28	14	CASSLLGFNQPQHF	TGTGCCAGCAGTTTACTAGGCTTCAATCAGCCCCAGCATTTT
TRBJ2-7	once	TRBD1	TRBV19	14	CASSGAGGTYEQYF	TGTGCCAGTAGTGGGGCAGGGGGCACCTACGAGCAGTACTTC
TRBJ2-2	.	TRBD1	TRBV9	16	CASSVGDRGVTGELFF	TGTGCCAGCAGCGTAGGGGACAGGGGAGTGACCGGGGAGCTGTTTTTT
TRBJ2-7	.	.	TRBV7-9	14	CASSSGWSSYEQYF	TGTGCCAGCAGCTCCGGCTGGAGCTCCTACGAGCAGTACTTC
TRBJ2-1	.	.	TRBV5-1	12	CASSSERNEQFF	TGCGCCAGCAGCTCAGAGCGGAATGAGCAGTTCTTC
TRBJ1-2	.	.	TRBV5-4	14	CASSFARGNYGYTF	.
TRBJ1-3	.	.	TRBV27	14	CASSRATSGNTIYF	TGTGCCAGCAGCAGGGCAACCTCTGGAAACACCATATATTTT
TRBJ1-3	.	TRBD1	TRBV10-3	15	CAIRWDRGSGNTIYF	TGTGCCATCAGATGGGACAGGGGGTCTGGAAACACCATATATTTT
TRBJ2-2	.	.	TRBV5-4	15	CASSWNGGAPGELFF	TGTGCCAGCAGCTGGAATGGGGGGGCCCCCGGGGAGCTGTTTTTT
TRBJ2-2	.	.	TRBV5-1	19	CASSPEAVGPGLALGELFF	TGCGCCAGCAGCCCAGAGGCAGTCGGACCGGGACTGGCTTTAGGGGAGCTGTTTTTT
TRBJ1-1	.	TRBD1	TRBV30	10	CAWGQGAAFF	TGTGCCTGGGGACAGGGTGCGGCTTTCTTT
TRBJ1-2	.	.	TRBV7-2	14	CASSSRTGVLVYTF	TGTGCCAGCAGCTCCCGAACAGGAGTATTAGTCTACACCTTC
TRBJ2-1	.	.	TRBV28	13	CASSSQYYNEQFF	TGTGCCAGCAGTTCACAGTATTACAATGAGCAGTTCTTC